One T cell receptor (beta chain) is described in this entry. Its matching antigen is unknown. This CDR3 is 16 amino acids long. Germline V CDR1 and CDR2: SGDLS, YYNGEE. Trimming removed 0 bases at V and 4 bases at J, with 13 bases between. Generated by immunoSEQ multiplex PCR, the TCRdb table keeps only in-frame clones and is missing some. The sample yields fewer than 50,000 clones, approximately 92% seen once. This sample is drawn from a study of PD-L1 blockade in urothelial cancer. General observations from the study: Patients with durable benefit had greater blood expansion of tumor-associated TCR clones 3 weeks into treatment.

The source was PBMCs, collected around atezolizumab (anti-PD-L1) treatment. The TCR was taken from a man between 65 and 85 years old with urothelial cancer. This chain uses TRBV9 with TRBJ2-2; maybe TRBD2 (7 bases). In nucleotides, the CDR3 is TGTGCCAGCAGCGTAGGGAGGGGGGGCCGCACCGGGGAGCTGTTTTTT. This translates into CASSVGRGGRTGELFF.